This T cell receptor beta chain was captured by sequencing in a study of cytomegalovirus exposure and HLA in healthy donors (dated by TCRdb to 2017 to 2019). For the wider study: An earlier analysis of approximately 640 of the donors reported more than 250 Gb of sequence data and 120 million or so unique TCR beta sequences from some 180 million T cells. An earlier analysis of several hundred of the donors applied high-throughput TCR beta sequencing to assess whether each TCR beta V gene segment acted as functional or pseudogenic. Donor age, sex, ethnicity and CMV serostatus were compiled together with the repertoire data. The study combined high-throughput TCR immunosequencing, statistical association of individual TCRs with disease status, and machine learning to predict cytomegalovirus infection status. Along with the approximately 700-subject first cohort, a separate validation cohort of 120 different subjects was used. A later analysis re-analyzed previously published TCR beta repertoires from 600 to 850 donors and added high-resolution HLA genotyping to study TCR occurrence patterns. In the later analysis, no new phenotypic data were used to find candidate immune exposures; instead, reliance was placed on TCR beta sequences and their occurrence across donors. A handful of DR-DQ haplotypes were handled as single units for association and clustering because linkage in the cohort was strong. Typing coverage varied by locus: about 620-630 donors for A, B, C, DRB1 and DQB1; roughly 520 for DQA1; 600 to 610 for DPA1; around 450 for DPB1. Roughly 300 gigabases of sequencing data and around 85 million unique TCR sequences made up an early release that covered approximately 700 HLA-typed donors. HLA typing included class I and class II loci at four-digit resolution. Every repertoire in the discovery cohort had been generated on one and the same sequencing platform. In a later genetic analysis, genome-wide SNP genotypes for about 55% of the roughly 670 donors were used, and that subset was treated as a discovery cohort. On average, roughly 240,000 unique TCR beta nucleotide sequences were sequenced per donor among 300 to 500 genotyped donors of the cohort, with roughly 18% of those sequences being non-productive. The study was designed to test whether signatures of past pathogen exposure could be identified by cataloging public T cell receptors. The T cell repertoires of 700 or so subjects were profiled by immunosequencing and related to cytomegalovirus serostatus. The genetic ancestry cluster associated with self-reported Caucasian donors included 81% of the 398 genotyped donors. Study-wide findings and limitations: HLA typing was unavailable for some donors at each locus, so association tests used only the typed subset. Because counts were too low, roughly 18 rarely observed V segments, including chromosome 9 orphons, were left out of the earlier analysis of about 500 of the donors. The authors suggested that the approach could potentially be extended to other disease states and immunological phenotypes. Because the 87-base-pair reads could not distinguish some IMGT-functional V segments, including TRBV6-2 and TRBV6-3, those segments were excluded. This cohort had only TCR beta chains sequenced, and the lack of alpha or paired-chain data limited which features could be detected. Cytomegalovirus status was reported to be diagnosed by the classifier with high specificity and sensitivity in both the original and validation cohorts. In a later analysis, several top co-occurrence clusters were reported to appear linked to parvovirus B19, influenza, CMV and Epstein-Barr virus. A later genetic analysis reported fewer N-insertions in productive TCRs among donors in an Asian-associated ancestry cluster than the approximately 670-donor mean. Broadly in line with IMGT annotations, most TCR beta V segments showed up in productive rearrangements about 87% or about 30% of the time in an earlier analysis of 450 to 750 of the donors. At a false discovery rate of 0.05, a later analysis linked under 20,000 TCR beta sequences to specific HLA alleles. For the cohort, immune exposure information was limited to CMV serostatus. In a later analysis, HLA-associated TCR beta chains were found to be more clonally expanded and to have lower generation probabilities than equally common non-associated chains. In vitro tests confirmed that three of the cytomegalovirus-associated TCR beta chains recognize cytomegalovirus antigens. A cluster of highly shared sequence variants was judged likely to be a technical artifact of the sequencing pipeline. A further reported finding was that TCR beta sequences accurately predicted the HLA-A and HLA-B alleles for most subjects in the first cohort. A later genetic analysis associated a missense DCLRE1C variant with V-gene and J-gene trimming of TCR beta chains, and an independent cohort replicated the association. In a later analysis, TCR association rates were found to vary across HLA loci, with the most associated TCRs seen for DRB1 alleles and the fewest for HLA-C alleles. Most TCR sequences were seen in very few donors, while some public TCRs were found in many individuals. Linkage disequilibrium might explain the correlated functional status among segregating V segments, but an unknown experimental factor could not be excluded. Assigning TCR associations to individual alleles was difficult when HLA alleles, especially DR and DQ, strongly co-occurred. Most CMV-associated TCR beta chains appeared to be HLA-restricted in a later analysis, and the HLA associations seemed to be driven largely by CMV exposure. The study listed 150 to 200 TCR beta chains as associated with cytomegalovirus. Roughly uniform sequencing depth across donors was assumed in presence/absence analyses, although this assumption may not hold.

The cohort was made up of about 670 healthy bone marrow donors. At the time of sampling, every cohort member was nominally healthy, though immune exposures that went unrecorded were likely present. The donor tested CMV seronegative, placing the donor among the 350 or so seronegative members of the cohort. Every donor gave a peripheral blood sample, and the peripheral blood mononuclear cells from that sample were used for TCR beta sequencing. The Qiagen DNeasy Blood Extraction Kit was used to extract genomic DNA from the blood cell samples. Receptors were amplified or captured by the immunoSEQ multiplex PCR assay. The multiplex PCR relied on a mix of 60 forward primers for TCR Vbeta segments and 13 reverse primers for TCR Jbeta segments. A multiplex PCR assay on genomic DNA amplified the CDR3 region of rearranged TCR beta genes. The Illumina HiSeq System was used to sequence the amplified TCR beta libraries as 87-base-pair reads. In the paper's pipeline: In a later analysis, some 80 million unique TCR beta chains were counted across the approximately 670 repertoires, and roughly 11 million of these chains were shared by at least two donors. A nearest-neighbor algorithm error-corrected the raw reads and collapsed the reads into unique sequences, merging closely related sequences to remove PCR and sequencing errors. Alignment of CDR3 sequences to IMGT reference sequences was used to assign V, D and J gene segments. Each retained sequence needed at least a six-nucleotide match to both a V gene segment and a J gene segment. Rearrangements were called productive when the CDR3 lacked stop codons and stayed in frame with V and J; all others were non-productive. Following IMGT convention, CDR3 was defined as the stretch from the second conserved V-encoded cysteine up to the conserved J-encoded phenylalanine. The earlier analysis of about 640 of the donors excluded any sequence lacking an unambiguous match to a single V gene segment. In an earlier analysis of almost 600 of the donors, a V segment was called functional when productive rearrangements were above 56.7%, and segregating when the standard deviation between donors exceeded 5%. A statistical classification framework was built to diagnose cytomegalovirus status from the catalog of TCR beta chain sequences. A later analysis assigned V and J genes by comparing TCR nucleotide sequences with IMGT/GENE-DB human TR gene sequences. The TCRdist pipeline was used in a later analysis to assign CDR3 sequences and most-parsimonious VDJ recombination scenarios. In a later analysis, every TCR beta chain was defined by the combination of its CDR3 amino acid sequence and its V-gene family, and reads without a unique V-gene family were dropped. A later analysis removed 550 to 650 highly shared, low-generation-probability nucleotide sequences to deal with suspected cross-contamination and a sequencing artifact. In a later analysis, a clonal expansion index was calculated for each public chain from normalized within-repertoire ranks of inferred template counts. Generation probabilities in a later analysis came from a VDJ recombination model fitted to out-of-frame rearrangements, and those results were checked against IGoR. A later analysis scored TCR-TCR, TCR-HLA and TCR-CMV co-occurrence with hypergeometric tests, applying a repertoire-size bias correction to TCR pairs. False discovery rates were estimated in a later analysis by permuting HLA or CMV assignments 20 times. In a later analysis, co-occurring TCRs were grouped using DBSCAN, with TCRdist sequence similarity added in when clustering inside HLA-allele-positive subsets. Co-occurrence clustering excluded repertoires with fewer than 30,000 or more than 120,000 public chains, plus five with anomalous nucleotide sharing. TCRdb took this table from immuneACCESS and kept in-frame rearrangements with V and J called. Such tables lack part of the clones; where checked against another copy, unresolved V genes explain under half of the gap, and the rest is unexplained. The V and J calls and clone size come from that table; D and trimming were worked out from the DNA. A total of 150,000 to 200,000 clones appear in this sample, 77% of them only once. Roughly 1.7% of the sample is held by the ten biggest clonotypes.

Reading the germline V gene gives CDR1 MDHEN and CDR2 SYDVKM. V is clipped by 7 bases and J by 0 bases, and the sequence between their germline boundaries is 13 bases long. The CDR3, from cysteine to phenylalanine, totals 14 residues. The CDR3 DNA has 42 bases and is translated from base 1. As concerns this clone: Its antigen is currently not known. Base-call qualities are not available, and no considerably larger clone is one nucleotide away.

The chain joins TRBV28 to TRBJ2-7, with TRBD2 tentatively as D gene (5 bases match). This TCR came from a woman aged 25 to 39 in good health and CMV-seronegative. The sample comprised PBMCs. The DNA sequence is as follows: TGTGCCAGCACCAGGTGGGGAGCCTCCTACGAGCAGTACTTC. This encodes CASTRWGASYEQYF.